The rows below give T cell receptor beta chains drawn from one sample of a study of beta chain features in type 1 diabetes. Libraries were prepared by immunoSEQ multiplex PCR; TCRdb keeps only in-frame clonotypes and omits some of them. Here the sample spans about 650,000 clones, under 15% being singletons. Sequenced sample: naive CD4+ T cells from blood. The receptors originated from a man aged 25-45 years with type 1 diabetes. CDR3s include the opening cysteine and the closing phenylalanine or tryptophan. The D gene is left open where the match is weak. Some rows have no size entry. The others give once, few or many, or a class for an expanded clone.

v_call	clone_size	j_call	d_call	cdr3_aa	cdr3_nt
TRBV6-5	few	TRBJ1-4	-	CASSMSATNEKLFF	TGTGCCAGCAGTATGTCCGCAACTAATGAAAAACTGTTTTTT
TRBV6-6	few	TRBJ1-5	-	CASRSNNQPQHF	TGTGCCAGCAGGTCTAACAATCAGCCCCAGCATTTT
TRBV19	-	TRBJ2-5	TRBD1	CATSTGGMETQYF	TGTGCCACCTCGACAGGGGGGATGGAGACCCAGTACTTC
TRBV30	-	TRBJ2-6	-	CAWSVAGQPSSSGANVLTF	TGTGCCTGGAGTGTAGCAGGACAGCCATCGAGCTCTGGGGCCAACGTCCTGACTTTC
TRBV9	few	TRBJ2-3	-	CASSHETAARATDTQYF	TGTGCCAGCAGCCACGAGACTGCTGCCAGGGCCACAGATACGCAGTATTTT
TRBV7-2	-	TRBJ2-5	-	CASSLERQETQYF	TGTGCCAGCAGCTTAGAGCGGCAAGAGACCCAGTACTTC
TRBV4-3	few	TRBJ1-2	TRBD1	CASSQRQGAEGYTF	TGCGCCAGCAGCCAGCGACAGGGGGCGGAAGGCTACACCTTC
TRBV7-8	-	TRBJ2-3	-	CASSPHDTQYF	TGTGCCAGCAGCCCCCACGATACGCAGTATTTT
TRBV19	few	TRBJ2-7	TRBD1	CASSPRDRGSYEQYF	TGTGCCAGTAGTCCCCGGGACAGGGGCTCCTACGAGCAGTACTTC
TRBV9	few	TRBJ2-6	-	CASSPTRGSGANVLTF	TGTGCCAGCAGCCCAACTCGGGGCTCTGGGGCCAACGTCCTGACTTTC
TRBV7-2	-	TRBJ2-3	-	CASSPVSTDTQYF	TGTGCCAGCAGCCCGGTGTCGACAGATACGCAGTATTTT
TRBV6-5	few	TRBJ2-2	TRBD1	CASSYWDRETGELFF	TGTGCCAGCAGTTACTGGGACAGGGAAACCGGGGAGCTGTTTTTT
TRBV29-1	-	TRBJ1-2	-	CSVDPGSGGYTF	TGCAGCGTTGATCCGGGCTCCGGAGGCTACACCTTC
TRBV5-1	few	TRBJ2-5	TRBD1	CASSLGTGGQETQYF	TGCGCCAGCAGCTTGGGGACAGGGGGCCAAGAGACCCAGTACTTC
TRBV9	-	TRBJ2-7	TRBD2	CASSVGASGVSYEQYF	TGTGCCAGCAGCGTAGGGGCTAGCGGGGTCTCCTACGAGCAGTACTTC
TRBV5-1	few	TRBJ2-5	-	CASSLAPGEETQYF	TGCGCCAGCAGCTTGGCCCCGGGAGAGGAGACCCAGTACTTC
TRBV6-5	few	TRBJ2-5	-	CASRTPQETQYF	TGTGCCAGTCGGACACCACAAGAGACCCAGTACTTC
TRBV6-5	few	TRBJ1-2	-	CASSYSVMPNYGYTF	TGTGCCAGCAGTTACTCAGTAATGCCTAACTATGGCTACACCTTC
TRBV10-3	few	TRBJ2-5	-	CAISESRGVQETQYF	TGTGCCATCAGTGAGTCGCGGGGTGTCCAAGAGACCCAGTACTTC
TRBV14	few	TRBJ1-4	-	CASSQRENEKLFF	TGTGCCAGCAGCCAAAGGGAGAATGAAAAACTGTTTTTT
TRBV5-6	-	TRBJ2-3	-	CASSRAPGDTQYF	TGTGCCAGCAGCCGCGCACCAGGGGATACGCAGTATTTT
TRBV9	few	TRBJ2-5	-	CASSRLFVGGHQETQYF	TGTGCCAGCAGTCGACTTTTCGTGGGGGGCCACCAAGAGACCCAGTACTTC
TRBV11-3	-	TRBJ2-5	-	CASSSITGMETQYF	TGTGCCAGCAGCTCCATCACAGGCATGGAGACCCAGTACTTC
TRBV9	few	TRBJ1-2	TRBD1	CASSASDRGNYGYTF	TGTGCCAGCAGCGCATCGGACAGGGGGAATTATGGCTACACCTTC
TRBV6-5	-	TRBJ2-7	TRBD1	CASSTPGQGAHEQYF	TGTGCCAGCAGTACACCGGGACAGGGGGCCCACGAGCAGTACTTC
TRBV29-1	few	TRBJ1-1	-	CSASQVGTEAFF	TGCAGCGCGTCACAGGTGGGCACTGAAGCTTTCTTT
TRBV7-2	-	TRBJ2-7	-	CASSRAQTGGQYF	TGTGCCAGCAGTCGAGCGCAGACTGGGGGGCAGTACTTC
TRBV29-1	-	TRBJ2-7	TRBD1	CSVEIGQGVGVQYF	TGCAGCGTTGAGATAGGACAGGGGGTAGGGGTGCAGTACTTC
TRBV7-2	few	TRBJ2-5	-	CASSRGAEETQYF	TGTGCCAGCAGCCGGGGGGCGGAGGAGACCCAGTACTTC
TRBV11-3	-	TRBJ2-5	-	CASSFSSAKDGTQYF	TGTGCCAGCAGCTTCTCTAGCGCCAAAGATGGGACCCAGTACTTC
TRBV30	-	TRBJ1-4	-	CAWRAGTTNEKLFF	TGTGCCTGGAGGGCGGGGACAACTAATGAAAAACTGTTTTTT
TRBV6-1	few	TRBJ2-6	-	CASSGSGSGANVLTF	TGTGCCAGCAGTGGCAGCGGTTCTGGGGCCAACGTCCTGACTTTC
TRBV6-6	-	TRBJ2-1	-	CASSYRGGSSYNEQFF	TGTGCCAGCAGTTACCGTGGGGGGAGCTCCTACAATGAGCAGTTCTTC
TRBV29-1	-	TRBJ2-7	-	CSVLPPERPYEQYF	TGCAGCGTCCTACCTCCGGAAAGGCCCTACGAGCAGTACTTC
TRBV4-1	-	TRBJ2-7	-	CASSQGQLAYEQYF	TGCGCCAGCAGCCAAGGGCAGCTAGCCTACGAGCAGTACTTC
TRBV19	few	TRBJ1-5	-	CASSGGYSQPQHF	TGTGCCAGTAGTGGAGGGTACAGTCAGCCCCAGCATTTT
TRBV6-1	-	TRBJ1-3	-	CASREDSWNTIYF	TGTGCCAGCAGAGAAGACAGCTGGAACACCATATATTTT
TRBV18	-	TRBJ2-6	-	CEVPRRSGANVLTF	TGTGAGGTCCCCAGACGCTCTGGGGCCAACGTCCTGACTTTC
TRBV7-2	-	TRBJ1-5	-	CASSSTGYSNQPQHF	TGTGCCAGCAGCTCGACGGGTTATAGCAATCAGCCCCAGCATTTT
TRBV4-3	-	TRBJ1-5	-	CASSQEEQGNQPQHF	TGCGCCAGCAGCCAAGAGGAGCAGGGCAATCAGCCCCAGCATTTT
TRBV5-1	few	TRBJ1-1	-	CASSLNQMNTEAFF	TGCGCCAGCAGCTTGAACCAAATGAACACTGAAGCTTTCTTT
TRBV29-1	few	TRBJ2-3	-	CSVGSQGGADTQYF	TGCAGCGTTGGGTCCCAGGGAGGAGCAGATACGCAGTATTTT
TRBV10-3	-	TRBJ2-5	TRBD2	CAISEIVAGSGETQYF	TGTGCCATCAGTGAGATTGTAGCGGGTTCAGGGGAGACCCAGTACTTC
TRBV18	-	TRBJ2-5	TRBD2	CASSPRTSGGAGETQYF	TGTGCCAGCTCACCACGGACTAGCGGGGGGGCTGGAGAGACCCAGTACTTC
TRBV7-6	few	TRBJ1-2	-	CASSPEHLNYGYTF	TGTGCCAGCAGCCCCGAACATTTGAACTATGGCTACACCTTC
TRBV9	-	TRBJ2-3	-	CASSVQAGTDTQYF	TGTGCCAGCAGCGTCCAGGCGGGCACAGATACGCAGTATTTT
TRBV28	few	TRBJ1-4	-	CASSLFPVGDNEKLFF	TGTGCCAGCAGTTTATTCCCGGTCGGGGATAATGAAAAACTGTTTTTT
TRBV27	-	TRBJ2-1	-	CASSSPAARRADNEQFF	TGTGCCAGCAGTTCCCCCGCCGCGAGGCGGGCTGACAATGAGCAGTTCTTC
TRBV27	-	TRBJ2-1	-	CASSLDNTYNEQFF	TGTGCCAGCAGTTTAGATAACACCTACAATGAGCAGTTCTTC
TRBV7-2	few	TRBJ2-5	TRBD2	CASSPPGLAGGLGAQYF	TGTGCCAGCAGCCCCCCGGGACTAGCGGGGGGTCTGGGGGCCCAGTACTTC
TRBV20-1	few	TRBJ2-7	-	CSAGGYEQYF	TGCAGTGCTGGTGGTTACGAGCAGTACTTC
TRBV9	-	TRBJ2-2	TRBD1	CASSVGQSDTGELFF	TGTGCCAGCAGCGTGGGACAGAGCGACACCGGGGAGCTGTTTTTT
TRBV7-9	few	TRBJ1-1	-	CASSGMDRNTEAFF	TGTGCCAGCAGCGGAATGGACAGGAACACTGAAGCTTTCTTT
TRBV9	-	TRBJ1-2	TRBD1	CASSVAQDRGYGYTF	TGTGCCAGCAGCGTAGCCCAAGACAGGGGCTATGGCTACACCTTC
TRBV9	-	TRBJ2-1	-	CASSRRGYEQFF	TGTGCCAGCAGCAGAAGGGGGTATGAGCAGTTCTTC